This T cell receptor (beta chain) was identified in a study of molecular identifiers for immune sequencing clone quantification (dated by TCRdb to 2016 to 2019). For the study in its entirety: In a replicate experiment, RNA from around 18,000 or 91,000 naive CD8 T cells was split into five aliquots, four of which were sequenced. CD8 T cells were used in a methods study to benchmark molecular-identifier clustering-based TCR repertoire sequencing (MIDCIRS) and TCR RNA copy counting.

To note about this clonotype: The antigen it recognizes is unknown. No base quality values were provided; no much bigger clone lies one nucleotide off.

Libraries were made using PCR. The sequencing machine was a NextSeq 500. Bulk TCR libraries were generated as previously described, with the TCR primers listed in Table S5 used. Total RNA was purified with the Qiagen AllPrep DNA/RNA kit. Before analysis, reads from multiple sequencing runs of the same library were pooled. In the authors' own workflow: Only reads with exact TCR constant sequence were kept, trimmed to 150 nt, and grouped by their 12-nt molecular barcodes. Within each barcode group, reads were sub-clustered at a 15% Levenshtein threshold, and quality-weighted consensus sequences were built per RNA molecule. Non-functional sequences were discarded, and so were lower-count sequences lying one edit away from another sequence. Barcode sub-clusters with fewer than 20% of the maximum read count were removed, based on fitting two negative binomial distributions. TCRdb itself trimmed the public reads at Q25 with fastp, ran MiXCR and retained productive beta chains. For every CDR3 protein sequence, its rows merge into one entry that carries the most common genes and DNA. The V and J calls here are based on TCRdb, not the publication. Recorded for this sample are approximately 680,000 distinct CDR3 sequences; 25% of them occurred a single time. The ten top clones hold about 0.78% of the sample.

Libraries of naive CD8 T cells were generated from about 20,000 to 1,000,000 sorted cells, with 10%, 30% or 50% of the purified RNA used. Naive CD8 T cells, defined as CD8+CD4-CCR7+CD45RA+, were FACS-sorted into RLT Plus buffer on a BD FACSAria II. Approximately eleven TCR copies' worth of Jurkat RNA were spiked into roughly 18,000-1,000,000 naive CD8 T cell samples to test detection sensitivity. CD8 T cells were enriched with RosetteSep CD8+ T Cell Enrichment Cocktail and Ficoll-Paque, followed by ACK red cell lysis. V sheds 0 bases and J sheds 9 bases, leaving 14 bases between their ends. There are 14 amino acids in the CDR3, from cysteine to phenylalanine inclusive. CDR3 DNA only is kept here, 42 bases in frame from base 1. Sequences LGHNA (CDR1) and YSLEER (CDR2) are obtained from the germline V gene. Beyond this particular receptor, the publication reports: In CMV-specific effector cells, over 99% of molecules were held by clones above 20 RNA copies, whereas under 1% of molecules were held by such clones in naive cells. The naive libraries included spiked-in Jurkat TCR RNA (about 9 copies' worth), and this Jurkat TCR RNA is not part of the donor repertoire. Approximately 3.1 recovered TCR RNA copies per cell were obtained by modeling, versus approximately 9 by digital PCR, implying a capture efficiency of about 30%. Spiked-in Jurkat TCR RNA equivalent to a single cell was reported to be detectable even among approximately 1 million naive CD8 T cells. The sizes of highly expanded clones could end up underestimated when identical TCR molecules share a barcode. Without barcode sub-clustering, chimeric consensus sequences inflated TCR diversity; chimeras reached as high as 47%.

In this chain, TRBV4-3 is recombined with TRBJ1-2, with the D segment identity uncertain. Specimen: naive CD8+ T cells from blood, with Jurkat cell RNA spiked in. The sample's cell subset or site label, decoded: FACS-sorted CD8+CD4-CCR7+CD45RA+ naive T cells. The source is a human donor in good health. Some libraries in this study had Jurkat cell RNA spiked in. The sequence in DNA is TGCGCCAGCAGCCAAGATGGAGTGGGGTATCGCTACACCTTC. Its protein product is CASSQDGVGYRYTF.